This is a list of T cell receptor beta chains from one sample in a study of T cells in Graves' hyperthyroidism and ophthalmopathy. Using its own MiXCR run on the multiplex PCR reads, TCRdb lists one record per CDR3 protein. This table holds approximately 480,000 distinct CDR3 sequences, under 25% found once. Material: blood. The receptors were gathered from a man aged 18 to 29 with Graves' hyperthyroidism. CDR3s include the opening cysteine and the closing phenylalanine or tryptophan. D genes are given only for firm matches. Clone size, where shown, is once, few, many, or a class for clones that have expanded.

clone size	D gene	J gene	V gene	CDR3 protein	CDR3 DNA
few	NA	TRBJ2-5	TRBV5-1	CASRGPLLETQYF	TGCGCCAGCAGAGGACCCCTTTTAGAGACCCAGTACTTC
few	NA	TRBJ2-2	TRBV29-1	CSVVGQANTGELFF	TGCAGCGTTGTAGGCCAGGCGAACACCGGGGAGCTGTTTTTT
NA	TRBD1	TRBJ1-2	TRBV18	CASSPPPPRGSDGYTF	TGTGCCAGCTCACCACCCCCTCCCAGGGGGTCGGATGGCTACACCTTC
NA	NA	TRBJ1-1	TRBV30	CAWKDGGLMNTEAFF	TGTGCCTGGAAAGATGGGGGGCTTATGAACACTGAAGCTTTCTTT
many	NA	TRBJ1-1	TRBV7-2	CASSWGPMNTEAFF	TGTGCCAGCAGCTGGGGACCGATGAACACTGAAGCTTTCTTT
few	NA	TRBJ1-5	TRBV30	CAWSATYSNQPQHF	TGTGCCTGGAGTGCTACCTATAGCAATCAGCCCCAGCATTTT
many	TRBD1	TRBJ2-5	TRBV9	CASSGGQGTTQYF	TGTGCCAGCAGCGGGGGACAGGGTACAACCCAGTACTTC
many	TRBD2	TRBJ2-7	TRBV11-2	CASSLESGGATPYEQYF	TGTGCCAGCAGCTTAGAAAGCGGGGGGGCCACCCCCTACGAGCAGTACTTC
few	TRBD1	TRBJ2-7	TRBV7-8	CASSLVRTGPYEQYF	TGTGCCAGCAGCTTAGTACGGACAGGGCCCTACGAGCAGTACTTC
few	NA	TRBJ1-2	TRBV28	CASSPPWGGGYTF	TGTGCCAGCAGTCCCCCCTGGGGAGGTGGCTACACCTTC
few	TRBD1	TRBJ1-1	TRBV5-6	CASSFTGGADTEAFF	TGTGCCAGCAGCTTTACAGGGGGCGCGGACACTGAAGCTTTCTTT
many	TRBD1	TRBJ1-1	TRBV19	CASSMQGGTEAFF	TGTGCCAGTAGTATGCAGGGGGGGACTGAAGCTTTCTTT
many	NA	TRBJ1-5	TRBV19	CASRWGTGINQPQHF	TGTGCCAGTCGATGGGGAACAGGGATAAATCAGCCCCAGCATTTT
NA	NA	TRBJ2-4	TRBV11-2	CASSLAVRGANIQYF	TGTGCCAGCAGCTTAGCGGTGAGGGGGGCGAACATTCAGTACTTC
few	NA	TRBJ2-3	TRBV25-1	CASEKDLDTQYF	TGTGCCAGCGAAAAGGACTTAGATACGCAGTATTTT
NA	NA	TRBJ1-1	TRBV6-4	CASSKLQNTEAFF	TGTGCCAGCAGCAAGCTTCAGAACACTGAAGCTTTCTTT
few	TRBD2	TRBJ2-5	TRBV7-8	CASSFIPPGLAAQETQYF	TGTGCCAGCAGCTTTATCCCCCCAGGACTAGCGGCCCAAGAGACCCAGTACTTC
NA	NA	TRBJ2-5	TRBV3-1	CASSTMEYQETQYF	TGTGCCAGCAGCACCATGGAGTACCAAGAGACCCAGTACTTC
many	NA	TRBJ2-2	TRBV27	CASSLGTPTGELFF	TGTGCCAGCAGTTTGGGAACTCCCACCGGGGAGCTGTTTTTT
many	NA	TRBJ2-2	TRBV7-8	CASSSSLGLRGTGELFF	TGTGCCAGCAGCTCATCACTCGGGCTTAGGGGCACCGGGGAGCTGTTTTTT
many	TRBD1	TRBJ2-2	TRBV12-3/TRBV12-4	CASSTGQGLVELFF	TGTGCCAGCAGTACGGGACAGGGGTTGGTGGAGCTGTTTTTT
NA	NA	TRBJ1-1	TRBV5-8	CASSWLDRQAVGAFF	TGTGCCAGCAGCTGGCTCGACAGGCAAGCCGTTGGAGCTTTCTTT
many	NA	TRBJ2-5	TRBV5-1	CASSLVAGMETQYF	TGCGCCAGCAGCTTGGTAGCAGGAATGGAGACCCAGTACTTC
NA	NA	TRBJ1-2	TRBV10-3	CAISDRGGGSTLYGYTF	TGTGCCATCAGTGACCGCGGGGGGGGCAGTACCCTCTATGGCTACACCTTC
NA	NA	TRBJ2-5	TRBV11-2	CASSRGLTQYF	TGTGCCAGCAGCCGGGGCCTCACCCAGTACTTC
NA	NA	TRBJ2-2	TRBV18	CASSPAGSGELFF	TGTGCCAGCTCACCGGCCGGATCCGGGGAGCTGTTTTTT
NA	TRBD2	TRBJ2-5	TRBV28	CASGLAGETETQYF	TGTGCCAGCGGGCTAGCGGGAGAAACGGAGACCCAGTACTTC
many	NA	TRBJ1-1	TRBV20-1	CSATGLGSSTEAFF	TGCAGTGCTACAGGGTTGGGCTCGTCGACTGAAGCTTTCTTT
many	TRBD1	TRBJ1-1	TRBV12-3/TRBV12-4	CASSFDRETEAFF	TGTGCCAGCAGTTTCGACAGGGAAACTGAAGCTTTCTTT
few	NA	TRBJ1-5	TRBV4-1	CASSPRQAYGEPQHF	TGCGCCAGCAGCCCACGACAGGCCTATGGGGAGCCCCAGCATTTT
many	NA	TRBJ1-1	TRBV5-1	CASSFLSVGTEAFF	TGCGCCAGCAGCTTTCTGTCTGTAGGCACTGAAGCTTTCTTT
NA	NA	TRBJ1-6	TRBV30	CAWAVGIRSPLHF	TGTGCCTGGGCCGTAGGGATTCGGTCACCCCTCCACTTT
few	NA	TRBJ1-3	TRBV6-1	CATRTVDGNTIYF	TGTGCCACTAGGACCGTCGACGGAAACACCATATATTTT
NA	NA	TRBJ2-4	TRBV6-5	CASSFGSRDIQYF	TGTGCCAGCAGTTTCGGCAGTAGGGACATTCAGTACTTC
many	TRBD2	TRBJ2-5	TRBV12-3/TRBV12-4	CASSLRTSGRQETQYF	TGTGCCAGCAGTCTTCGGACTAGCGGGAGGCAAGAGACCCAGTACTTC
many	NA	TRBJ2-5	TRBV24-1	CATSRTGSETQYF	TGTGCCACCAGTCGTACGGGGTCAGAGACCCAGTACTTC
many	NA	TRBJ2-7	TRBV11-2	CASSLEGGPNSYEQYF	TGTGCCAGCAGCTTAGAAGGGGGACCAAATTCCTACGAGCAGTACTTC
many	NA	TRBJ1-5	TRBV28	CASSLFGLSNQPQHF	TGTGCCAGCAGTCTTTTCGGGTTAAGCAATCAGCCCCAGCATTTT
many	TRBD1	TRBJ1-1	TRBV6-1	CASSPTGGHTEAFF	TGTGCCAGCAGTCCAACAGGGGGCCACACTGAAGCTTTCTTT
few	NA	TRBJ1-1	TRBV5-1	CASSLAQGQMNTEAFF	TGCGCCAGCAGCTTGGCCCAAGGACAGATGAACACTGAAGCTTTCTTT
once	TRBD2	TRBJ2-7	TRBV15	CATSRQTSGRLSAYEQYF	TGTGCCACCAGCAGACAGACTAGCGGGAGATTATCGGCCTACGAGCAGTACTTC
many	NA	TRBJ2-5	TRBV24-1	CATSDSLEGLETQYF	TGTGCCACCAGTGATTCGCTAGAAGGTTTGGAGACCCAGTACTTC
many	NA	TRBJ1-2	TRBV6-1	CASREGANYGYTF	TGTGCCAGCAGGGAAGGAGCTAACTATGGCTACACCTTC
many	TRBD1	TRBJ2-5	TRBV7-6	CASSSLGTAQETQYF	TGTGCCAGCAGCTCACTAGGGACAGCGCAAGAGACCCAGTACTTC
few	NA	TRBJ1-1	TRBV19	CASSFRQFDVAFF	TGTGCCAGTAGTTTTCGGCAGTTTGATGTCGCTTTCTTT
many	NA	TRBJ1-5	TRBV12-3/TRBV12-4	CASSSSAGGGNQPQHF	NA
few	TRBD1	TRBJ1-2	TRBV28	CASSPSGTGKSDGYTF	TGTGCCAGCAGTCCCTCCGGGACAGGAAAGTCCGATGGCTACACCTTC
NA	TRBD2	TRBJ2-3	TRBV12-3/TRBV12-4	CASSPPGGSTDTQYF	TGTGCCAGCAGTCCACCGGGGGGTAGCACAGATACGCAGTATTTT
many	NA	TRBJ2-7	TRBV4-1	CASSQNMGRTYEQYF	TGCGCCAGCAGCCAAAACATGGGTCGTACCTACGAGCAGTACTTC
many	NA	TRBJ1-1	TRBV19	CASTDRMNTEAFF	TGTGCCAGCACGGACAGAATGAACACTGAAGCTTTCTTT
once	NA	TRBJ1-1	TRBV6-5	CASSYQNSKGGRAFF	TGTGCCAGCAGTTACCAGAACTCGAAGGGAGGGAGAGCTTTCTTT
NA	NA	TRBJ1-5	TRBV15	CATRKKDSYQPQHF	TGTGCCACCAGGAAGAAGGACAGCTATCAGCCCCAGCATTTT
many	NA	TRBJ1-1	TRBV4-1	CASSQERRAPGHTEAFF	TGCGCCAGCAGCCAAGAACGTAGGGCCCCAGGACACACTGAAGCTTTCTTT